A selection of T cell receptor beta chains follows, all from one sample in a study of CD8 T cells in ankylosing spondylitis. Each CDR3 protein gets one entry after TCRdb re-called the 5' RACE reads with MiXCR. The sample holds about 460,000 distinct CDR3 sequences, roughly 5.2% seen once. The sequencing sample was made of blood, either unsorted or a sorted T cell fraction (not recorded which). Receptors were obtained from a male donor with ankylosing spondylitis. Each CDR3 is given with its conserved first and last residue. A D gene is named only where the DNA matches it firmly. Size values are once, few and many counts, or a class for expanded clones, and some rows have none.

>TRBJ1-1|TRBD1|many|TRBV20-1
CSANRGRGITEAFF
TGCAGTGCTAACAGGGGGAGGGGTATCACTGAAGCTTTCTTT
>TRBJ2-7|NA|many|TRBV20-1
CSAPTTWNRDGEQYF
TGCAGTGCACCAACCACATGGAACCGAGACGGCGAGCAGTACTTC
>TRBJ1-1|NA|NA|TRBV11-3
CASSLDSGVNTEAFF
TGTGCCAGCAGCTTAGATTCGGGGGTGAACACTGAAGCTTTCTTT
>TRBJ2-1|NA|many|TRBV6-2/TRBV6-3
CASSYLWEDNEQFF
TGTGCCAGCAGTTACCTTTGGGAAGACAATGAGCAGTTCTTC
>TRBJ2-1|TRBD2|many|TRBV4-2
CASSPWTRPLIGNEQFF
TGTGCCAGCAGCCCCTGGACTAGACCTTTGATAGGTAATGAGCAGTTCTTC
>TRBJ2-5|NA|many|TRBV5-1
CASNYGERETQYF
TGCGCCAGCAATTACGGGGAACGAGAGACCCAGTACTTC
>TRBJ2-1|TRBD2|many|TRBV29-1
CSVSRDSGGPNNEQFF
TGCAGCGTTTCCCGGGATAGCGGGGGCCCCAACAATGAGCAGTTCTTC
>TRBJ1-2|NA|many|TRBV4-3
CASSQVDNYGYTF
TGCGCCAGCAGCCAAGTCGATAACTATGGCTACACCTTC
>TRBJ1-4|TRBD1|many|TRBV6-1
CASSPTGGSEKLFF
TGTGCCAGCAGCCCGACAGGGGGTTCTGAAAAACTGTTTTTT
>TRBJ1-4|NA|many|TRBV29-1
CSVGGRGASEKLFF
TGCAGCGTAGGCGGACGCGGGGCAAGTGAAAAACTGTTTTTT
>TRBJ1-5|NA|many|TRBV20-1
CSARRSNQPQHF
TGCAGTGCTAGACGCAGTAATCAGCCCCAGCATTTT
>TRBJ2-2|NA|many|TRBV7-9
CASSPIPTANTGELFF
TGTGCCAGCAGCCCCATCCCTACGGCGAACACCGGGGAGCTGTTTTTT
>TRBJ1-1|NA|many|TRBV20-1
CSALASPFTEAFF
TGCAGTGCCCTAGCTAGCCCGTTCACTGAAGCTTTCTTT
>TRBJ2-1|TRBD2|NA|TRBV2
CASSRSGGSYEQFF
TGTGCCAGCTCCAGGAGTGGCGGGAGTTATGAGCAGTTCTTC
>TRBJ2-1|TRBD2|once|TRBV12-3/TRBV12-4
CASSLIGGDYNEQFF
TGTGCCAGCAGTTTGATCGGGGGGGATTACAATGAGCAGTTCTTC
>TRBJ2-3|TRBD2|many|TRBV5-1
CASSLGTLAGGSGDTQYF
TGCGCCAGCAGCTTGGGGACACTAGCGGGGGGATCCGGGGATACGCAGTATTTT
>TRBJ1-1|NA|many|TRBV7-2
CASSRAVGGTEAFF
TGTGCCAGCAGTCGCGCGGTAGGGGGCACTGAAGCTTTCTTT
>TRBJ1-6|NA|many|TRBV7-9
CASSRDPDNSPLHF
TGTGCCAGCAGCCGGGACCCTGATAATTCACCCCTCCACTTT
>TRBJ2-7|NA|few|TRBV18
CASSREIVLLYEQYF
TGTGCCAGCTCACGGGAGATAGTCTTGCTCTACGAGCAGTACTTC
>TRBJ2-7|TRBD2|many|TRBV9
CASSPGTSGGLSYEQYF
TGTGCCAGCAGCCCTGGGACTAGCGGGGGCCTCTCCTACGAGCAGTACTTC
>TRBJ1-1|NA|many|TRBV20-1
CAGTEAFF
TGCGCCGGCACTGAAGCTTTCTTT
>TRBJ2-1|TRBD2|few|TRBV28
CASSPRTSGPPEQFF
TGTGCCAGCAGCCCCCGGACTAGCGGGCCCCCGGAGCAGTTCTTC
>TRBJ1-2|NA|many|TRBV15
CATMLRANSGYTF
TGTGCCACAATGCTCAGGGCCAATTCGGGCTACACCTTC
>TRBJ2-7|NA|many|TRBV20-1
CSAQRRRASYEQYF
TGCAGTGCTCAAAGGCGCAGGGCCTCCTACGAGCAGTACTTC
>TRBJ1-5|NA|many|TRBV20-1
CSARPDGYSNQPQHF
TGCAGTGCTAGACCTGACGGATATAGCAATCAGCCCCAGCATTTT
>TRBJ1-1|NA|many|TRBV9
CASSVDRGLYTEAFF
TGTGCCAGCAGCGTAGATCGGGGGCTGTACACTGAAGCTTTCTTT
>TRBJ2-5|NA|once|TRBV12-3/TRBV12-4
CTCSSSTVTRGNQETQYF
TGTACCTGCAGTTCCTCTACAGTCACAAGGGGGAACCAAGAGACCCAGTACTTC